The next 24 T cell receptor beta chains were all read from a single sample in a study of shared clonotypes between healthy human individuals. Libraries were prepared by immunoSEQ multiplex PCR; TCRdb keeps only in-frame clonotypes and omits some of them. The table lists 2 million or so clones, 90% to 95% of them singletons, with roughly 0.13% in the top ten. The specimen was naive CD4+ T cells sorted from blood. Described subset: CD45RA+ positively selected. All receptors derive from a man between 18 and 29 years old in good health.

The chain combines TRBV6-6 with TRBJ1-5; possible D gene TRBD1, 5 bases. V lost 3 bases to trimming and J lost 7 bases, with 13 bases between them. The CDR3 runs to 14 residues. CDR1 and CDR2 from the germline V gene are MNHNY and SVGAGI (reference sequence). CDR3 protein: CASSYVGAGQPQHF. CDR3 sequence (DNA): TGTGCCAGCAGTTATGTCGGGGCCGGGCAGCCCCAGCATTTT.

The rearrangement links TRBV10-3 to TRBJ1-5; 8 positions match TRBD1. V lost 1 base to trimming and J lost 6 bases; unmatched junction nucleotides: 2. The germline V gene encodes CDR1 ENHRY and CDR2 SYGVKD. This CDR3 has 14 residues. In nucleotides, the CDR3 is TGTGCCATCAGTGAGTTACAGGGGGTTCAGCCCCAGCATTTT. This translates into CAISELQGVQPQHF.

The chain combines TRBV6-5 with TRBJ1-2, with no clear D. V was pared by 2 bases and J by 5 bases, with 15 bases between. Germline V gives CDR1 MNHEY, CDR2 SVGAGI. This CDR3 is built from 15 residues. The CDR3 spells CASSYTTDRLYGYTF. DNA of the CDR3: TGTGCCAGCAGTTACACAACGGATAGATTATATGGCTACACCTTC.

Of note for this clone: This CDR3 is also generated by other DNA sequences in the sample. The rearrangement joins TRBV9 to TRBJ1-2, with 7 bases that match TRBD1. Germline lookup yields CDR1 SGDLS and CDR2 YYNGEE. The trim removed 4 bases at V and 5 bases at J, leaving 5 bases unmatched. There are 13 residues in the CDR3. The CDR3 protein is CASSPDREYGYTF. CDR3 sequence (DNA): TGTGCCAGCAGCCCCGACAGGGAATATGGCTACACCTTC. The variable domain in full, with the rest retrieved from reference TRBV9 and TRBJ1-2, is DSGVTQTPKHLITATGQRVTLRCSPRSGDLSVYWYQQSLDQGLQFLIQYYNGEERAKGNILERFSAQQFPDLHSELNLSSLELGDSALYFCASSPDREYGYTFGSGTRLTVV.

The rearrangement links TRBV7-3 to TRBJ2-3; 7 bases map to TRBD1. This CDR3 spans 14 amino acids. Losses at the gene ends were 2 bases for V and 6 bases for J; bases not matched to a gene: 5. The germline V gene encodes CDR1 SGHTA and CDR2 FQGTGA. The CDR3 sequence is CASSLDRAADTQYF. DNA for the CDR3: TGTGCCAGCAGCTTAGACAGGGCAGCCGATACGCAGTATTTT.

The rearrangement joins TRBV12-5 to TRBJ2-3, with D tentatively TRBD2 (6 bases). The CDR3 has 16 amino acids. CDR1 LGHNT and CDR2 FRNRAP come from the germline V gene. V was pared by 0 bases and J by 2 bases, with 12 bases between. The CDR3 is CASGLVGDSFTDTQYF. In DNA form, the CDR3 reads TGTGCTAGTGGTTTGGTGGGGGACTCTTTCACAGATACGCAGTATTTT. The complete variable domain, with remaining parts taken from reference TRBV12-5 and TRBJ2-3, reads DARVTQTPRHKVTEMGQEVTMRCQPILGHNTVFWYRQTMMQGLELLAYFRNRAPLDDSGMPKDRFSAEMPDATLATLKIQPSEPRDSAVYFCASGLVGDSFTDTQYFGPGTRLTVL.

The rearrangement links TRBV6-6 to TRBJ1-2, with TRBD1 matching over 7 bases. V gave up 6 bases and J gave up 8 bases; unmatched junction bases: 6. Germline CDR1 reads MNHNY; CDR2 reads SVGAGI (reference sequence). CDR3 length equals 12 residues. CDR3 protein: CASSPDRVGYTF. The DNA for the CDR3 is TGTGCCAGCAGCCCTGACAGGGTCGGCTACACCTTC.

V usage is TRBV19 and J usage is TRBJ2-2; D could derive from TRBD1 or TRBD2 (5 bases each). Trimming shortened V by 6 bases and J by 3 bases, and 11 bases separated the two germline ends. The CDR3 is made up of 14 amino acids. Germline values: CDR1 LNHDA, CDR2 SQIVND (reference sequence). The chain's CDR3 is CASSFRGDTGELFF. The CDR3 bases are TGTGCCAGTAGCTTTCGAGGGGACACCGGGGAGCTGTTTTTT.

With regard to this clone: One end of the junction is discordant with germline, which a read error may explain. J is TRBJ1-3 and V is TRBV19; D gene unclear. From germline, CDR1 is LNHDA and CDR2 SQIVND (reference sequence). The CDR3 is made up of 16 amino acids. The CDR3 sequence is CASSMGNEISGSTIYF. The DNA for the CDR3 is TGTGCCAGTAGTATGGGGAATGAGATCTCTGGAAGCACCATATATTTT.

Comment on this clone: Other DNA sequences in this sample translate to the same CDR3. The gene calls are TRBV6-5 and TRBJ2-7, with 8 nucleotides matching TRBD2. The CDR3 length is 15 residues. The germline gives CDR1 MNHEY, CDR2 SVGAGI. V lost 0 bases, J lost 0 bases, and 1 base stayed unmatched. CDR3 in amino acids: CASSYSGTSSYEQYF. In DNA, the CDR3 is TGTGCCAGCAGTTACTCAGGGACTAGCTCCTACGAGCAGTACTTC.

V and J are TRBV7-9 and TRBJ1-3; D is undetermined. The V gene's germline CDR1 is SEHNR and CDR2 FQNEAQ (reference sequence). Trimming left V 1 base short and J 4 bases short, with 8 bases between. This CDR3 region has 14 residues. The CDR3 region is CASSLGVYGNTIYF. The CDR3 nucleotides are TGTGCCAGCAGCTTAGGGGTGTACGGAAACACCATATATTTT. The variable domain in full, with the rest retrieved from reference TRBV7-9 and TRBJ1-3, is DTGVSQNPRHKITKRGQNVTFRCDPISEHNRLYWYRQTLGQGPEFLTYFQNEAQLEKSRLLSDRFSAERPKGSFSTLEIQRTEQGDSAMYLCASSLGVYGNTIYFGEGSWLTVV.

The rearrangement joins TRBV19 to TRBJ1-4, with 9 bases lining up with TRBD1. The CDR3 loop spans 15 amino acids. J lost 8 bases, V lost 4 bases, and 8 bases had no gene match. Per the germline V gene, CDR1 is LNHDA and CDR2 is SQIVND (reference sequence). CDR3 nucleotide sequence: TGTGCCAGTAGTAGGGGGGGACAGGGACGCGAAAAACTGTTTTTT. Its translation: CASSRGGQGREKLFF.

The chain links TRBV18 to TRBJ1-3; 8 bases are shared with TRBD1. V gave up 2 bases and J gave up 2 bases; unmatched junction bases: 8. The germline V gene encodes CDR1 KGHSH and CDR2 LQKENI. The CDR3 has 17 residues. The CDR3 region has the DNA TGTGCCAGCTCACCATGGACAGGGAGCGGCCCTGGAAACACCATATATTTT. Amino acid sequence: CASSPWTGSGPGNTIYF.

Only one count was recorded for this clone. The rearrangement joins TRBV28 to TRBJ2-7; 7 bases are a match to TRBD1. The trim removed 7 bases at V and 1 base at J, leaving 10 bases unmatched. CDR3 size: 15 residues. Germline CDR1 reads MDHEN; CDR2 reads SYDVKM. Here the CDR3 reads CASTLGGGGSYEQYF. DNA of the CDR3: TGTGCCAGCACCTTAGGGGGCGGCGGATCCTACGAGCAGTACTTC. Combining the CDR3 with reference TRBV28 and TRBJ2-7 gives the whole variable domain DVKVTQSSRYLVKRTGEKVFLECVQDMDHENMFWYRQDPGLGLRLIYFSYDVKMKEKGDIPEGYSVSREKKERFSLILESASTNQTSMYLCASTLGGGGSYEQYFGPGTRLTVT.

This chain joins TRBV30 and TRBJ1-2; D gene uncertain. Germline CDR1 is GTSNPN and CDR2 is SVGIG (reference sequence). The CDR3 has 13 residues. V lost 2 bases, J lost 4 bases, and 11 bases lay in between. The CDR3 DNA reads as TGTGCCTGGAGTAGGCCGAACGCCTATGGCTACACCTTC. Its translation: CAWSRPNAYGYTF.

The rearrangement links TRBV13 to TRBJ1-1; no reliable D call. This CDR3 comprises 19 residues. Germline V gives CDR1 PRHDT, CDR2 FYEKMQ (reference sequence). V dropped 2 bases and J dropped 10 bases, with 32 bases sitting between them. The CDR3 DNA reads as TGTGCCAGCAGCTTATTGGGCTTTGAGGGTCTTACCGAGGCGGTACGAGCTTTCTTT. This sequence encodes CASSLLGFEGLTEAVRAFF.

V and J are TRBV6-5 and TRBJ2-4, with D unclear. V dropped 0 bases and J dropped 0 bases, with 9 bases sitting between them. The CDR3 is 16 amino acids. The germline V gene encodes CDR1 MNHEY and CDR2 SVGAGI. CDR3 DNA sequence: TGTGCCAGCAGTTACTCGTACGTAGAAGCCAAAAACATTCAGTACTTC. Residues: CASSYSYVEAKNIQYF.

The J gene is TRBJ2-3, the V gene TRBV2, with 9 bases matching TRBD2. J lost 7 bases, V lost 5 bases, and 13 bases had no gene match. The germline gives CDR1 SNHLY, CDR2 FYNNEI. CDR3 length equals 16 residues. The CDR3 DNA reads TGTGCCAGCAGTCAAGGACTAGCGCTCTCTTCTCATACGCAGTATTTT. Protein sequence: CASSQGLALSSHTQYF.

The J gene is TRBJ1-5, the V gene TRBV6-6, with D unresolved. V lost 7 bases, J lost 6 bases, and 19 bases lay in between. The germline V gene encodes CDR1 MNHNY and CDR2 SVGAGI (reference sequence). The CDR3 loop spans 15 amino acids. The CDR3 region is CASNSVESDGQPQHF. The CDR3 bases are TGTGCCAGCAATTCGGTGGAGTCCGACGGTCAGCCCCAGCATTTT.

The chain combines TRBV19 with TRBJ2-3; 9 positions match TRBD1. The CDR3 runs 15 residues. Germline V lookup: CDR1 LNHDA, CDR2 SQIVND (reference sequence). The trim removed 4 bases at V and 4 bases at J, leaving 6 bases unmatched. The CDR3 loop reads CASSNPDRGSDTQYF. The CDR3 nucleotides are TGTGCCAGTAGTAACCCGGACAGGGGATCAGATACGCAGTATTTT.

The chain's CDR3 is CASSPGQGAEQFF. The CDR3 DNA reads TGTGCCAGCTCACCGGGACAGGGGGCTGAGCAGTTCTTC. V and J are TRBV18 and TRBJ2-1; 12 bases align to TRBD1. Germline V gene lookup returns CDR1 KGHSH and CDR2 LQKENI. V lost 3 bases to trimming and J lost 9 bases; unmatched junction nucleotides: 0. There are 13 residues in the CDR3.

This clone is a singleton in its sample. This sequence joins TRBV4-1 and TRBJ2-1, with no clear D. Trimming removed 0 bases at V and 4 bases at J, with 13 bases between. The CDR3 runs to 16 residues. Germline CDR1 and CDR2: MGHRA and YSYEKL. The chain's CDR3 is CASSQDLATTYNEQFF. CDR3 coding DNA: TGCGCCAGCAGCCAAGATCTGGCTACGACGTACAATGAGCAGTTCTTC.

The V gene is TRBV10-1, the J gene TRBJ2-2; no clear D. This CDR3 contains 12 residues. V dropped 8 bases and J dropped 5 bases, with 9 bases sitting between them. Germline V gene sequence: CDR1 WNHNN, CDR2 SYGVQD (reference sequence). In nucleotides, the CDR3 is TGCGCCAGCGGAGTAGGAACCGGGGAGCTGTTTTTT. Translating gives CASGVGTGELFF.

The gene calls are TRBV19 and TRBJ2-6; D may be TRBD1 (7 bases). Germline V gives CDR1 LNHDA, CDR2 SQIVND (reference sequence). This CDR3 spans 17 amino acids. Between the trimmed V and J ends, which lost 6 bases and 0 bases, there was a span of 15 bases. CDR3 DNA: TGTGCCAGTAGGGTCCAGGGGGGACTCTCTGGGGCCAACGTCCTGACTTTC. This translates into CASRVQGGLSGANVLTF.